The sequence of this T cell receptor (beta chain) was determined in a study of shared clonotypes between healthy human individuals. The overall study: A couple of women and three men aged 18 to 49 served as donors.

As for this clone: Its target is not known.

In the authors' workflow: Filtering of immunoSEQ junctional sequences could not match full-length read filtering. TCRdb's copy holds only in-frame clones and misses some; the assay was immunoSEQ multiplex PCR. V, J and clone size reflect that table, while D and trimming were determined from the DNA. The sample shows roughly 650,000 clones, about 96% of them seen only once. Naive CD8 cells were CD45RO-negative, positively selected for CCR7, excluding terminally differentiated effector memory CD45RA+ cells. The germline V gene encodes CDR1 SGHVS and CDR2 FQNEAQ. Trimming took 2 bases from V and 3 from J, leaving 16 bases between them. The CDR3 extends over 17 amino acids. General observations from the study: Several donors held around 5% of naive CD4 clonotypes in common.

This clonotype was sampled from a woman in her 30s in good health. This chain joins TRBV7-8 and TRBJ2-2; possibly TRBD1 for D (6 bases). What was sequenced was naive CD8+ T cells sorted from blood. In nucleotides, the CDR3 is TGTGCCAGCAGCTTAATTCGGCAGGGGTCCTACACCGGGGAGCTGTTTTTT. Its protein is CASSLIRQGSYTGELFF. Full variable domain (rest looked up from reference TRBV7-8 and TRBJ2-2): GAGVSQSPRYKVAKRGQDVALRCDPISGHVSLFWYQQALGQGPEFLTYFQNEAQLDKSGLPSDRFFAERPEGSVSTLKIQRTQQEDSAVYLCASSLIRQGSYTGELFFGEGSRLTVL.